These 4 T cell receptor beta chains were all obtained from the same sample, sequenced in a study of T-cell reconstitution after alpha-beta-depleted transplantation in children. TCRbeta library preparation incorporated unique molecular identifiers. TCRdb analysed the PCR reads with MiXCR anew, one entry per CDR3 protein. The profile shows some 600,000 distinct CDR3 sequences, over 10% of them singletons. The sequencing used PBMCs, mostly from graft donor cells, collected 360 days after TCRalphabeta/CD19-depleted stem cell transplant. These receptors originate from a male patient younger than 18 who had a stem cell transplant for acute myeloid leukemia, so the T cells may come from the graft donor.

This clonotype was seen many times. V gene TRBV4-1 combines with J gene TRBJ2-7; the D is unclear. The CDR3 spans 14 residues. Germline CDR1 and CDR2: MGHRA and YSYEKL. Trimming removed 0 bases at V and 2 bases at J, with 8 bases between. The CDR3 coding sequence is TGCGCCAGCAGCCAAGAGATGCAGGCCTACGAGCAGTACTTC. Translated: CASSQEMQAYEQYF.

This clonotype was counted between two and nine times. V usage is TRBV28 and J usage is TRBJ2-3, with D tentatively TRBD2 (5 bases). Trimming shortened V by 7 bases and J by 5 bases, and 22 bases separated the two germline ends. This CDR3 is 16 amino acids long. The germline CDR1 and CDR2 sequences are MDHEN and SYDVKM. The CDR3: CASKSPPRREGDTQYF. CDR3 nucleotide sequence: TGTGCCAGCAAATCCCCTCCTAGGCGCGAGGGAGATACGCAGTATTTT.

This clonotype was recorded a few times. V usage is TRBV20-1 and J usage is TRBJ2-1; no definite D call. Germline loops: CDR1 DFQATT, CDR2 SNEGSKA (reference sequence). This CDR3 region has 14 residues. V dropped 0 bases and J dropped 2 bases, with 8 bases sitting between them. As DNA, the CDR3 is TGCAGTGCTAGAGATGGGCGGACCTACAATGAGCAGTTCTTC. It translates to CSARDGRTYNEQFF.

This clonotype was recorded at least ten times. V usage is TRBV29-1 and J usage is TRBJ2-3; 8 nucleotides match TRBD2. CDR3 length equals 14 residues. In germline, CDR1 is SQVTM, CDR2 ANQGSEA. J lost 2 bases, V lost 4 bases, and 5 bases had no gene match. As DNA, the CDR3 is TGCAGCGTTGTGGCTAGCGGGCCCACAGATACGCAGTATTTT. As protein: CSVVASGPTDTQYF.